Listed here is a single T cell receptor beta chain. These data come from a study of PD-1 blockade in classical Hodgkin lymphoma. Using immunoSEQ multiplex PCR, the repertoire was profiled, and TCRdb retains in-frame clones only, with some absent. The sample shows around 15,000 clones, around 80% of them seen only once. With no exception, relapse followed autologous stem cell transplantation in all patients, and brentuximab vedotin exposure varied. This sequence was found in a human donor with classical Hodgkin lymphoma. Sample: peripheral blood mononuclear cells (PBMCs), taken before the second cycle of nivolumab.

The CDR3 region is CASSYSGIPSYEQYF. For the CDR3, the DNA is TGTGCCAGCAGTTACTCTGGCATCCCCTCCTACGAGCAGTACTTC. V gene TRBV6-5 combines with J gene TRBJ2-7; unclear D gene. Germline assignment: CDR1 MNHEY and CDR2 SVGAGI. The CDR3 spans 15 residues. V was pared by 0 bases and J by 0 bases, with 9 bases between.